The rows below give T cell receptor beta chains drawn from one sample of a study of shared clonotypes between healthy human individuals. The method was immunoSEQ multiplex PCR; TCRdb's version includes in-frame clones alone and lacks a portion of them. The repertoire holds roughly 2,000,000 clones, with about 95% as singletons. Sequenced: naive CD8+ T cells sorted from blood. The receptors derive from a man between 18 and 35 years old in good health. CDR3s include the opening cysteine and the closing phenylalanine or tryptophan. D genes are given only for firm matches. Clone size appears in some rows only: once, few, many, or a class for an expanded clone.

clone size,J gene,CDR3 length,V gene,D gene,CDR3 DNA,CDR3 protein
once,TRBJ2-2,15,TRBV6-5,TRBD2,TGTGCCAGCAGTCTCGGGGGGGCCGGGACCGGGGAGCTGTTTTTT,CASSLGGAGTGELFF
.,TRBJ2-2,15,TRBV7-6,TRBD1,TGTGCCAGCAGTCCAGGGGGCTTTTTTGGCGGGGAGCTGTTTTTT,CASSPGGFFGGELFF
.,TRBJ2-7,10,TRBV2,TRBD2,TGTGCCATGGGAGGGTACGAGCAGTACTTC,CAMGGYEQYF
once,TRBJ1-2,17,TRBV11-2,TRBD1,TGTGCCAGCAGCTCCAGCTCCAGGGGGCAGGGGAACTATGGCTACACCTTC,CASSSSSRGQGNYGYTF
.,TRBJ1-1,14,TRBV19,TRBD1,TGTGCCAGTAGAGGACAGGGGCCGAACACTGAAGCTTTCTTT,CASRGQGPNTEAFF
.,TRBJ2-1,15,TRBV5-5,TRBD2,TGTGCCAGCAGCCGGACTAGCGGGACCTACAATGAGCAGTTCTTC,CASSRTSGTYNEQFF
.,TRBJ2-7,13,TRBV7-3,.,TGTGCCAGCAGCTTCGGGGACTCCTACGAGCAGTACTTC,CASSFGDSYEQYF
.,TRBJ2-2,16,TRBV5-4,.,TGTGCCAGCAGCTTGGGGACAAGTCTGAACACCGGGGAGCTGTTTTTT,CASSLGTSLNTGELFF
.,TRBJ2-1,17,TRBV7-6,.,TGTGCCAGCAGCTTCCTACTTGCGCCGAGCTCCTACAATGAGCAGTTCTTC,CASSFLLAPSSYNEQFF
.,TRBJ1-2,13,TRBV5-4,TRBD1,TGTGCCAGCAGCTTTTCAGGGGGCGATGGCTACACCTTC,CASSFSGGDGYTF
.,TRBJ1-1,13,TRBV10-2,.,TGCGCCAGCGGCTTCGCTCAGAACACTGAAGCTTTCTTT,CASGFAQNTEAFF
.,TRBJ2-7,14,TRBV7-6,.,TGTGCCAGCAGCTTAGCGCCTAGGTACGACGAGCAGTACTTC,CASSLAPRYDEQYF
.,TRBJ2-5,15,TRBV6-5,TRBD2,TGTGCCAGCTCCGGACTAGCGGGATGGTTGGAGACCCAGTACTTC,CASSGLAGWLETQYF
.,TRBJ2-1,17,TRBV4-3,.,TGCGCCAGCAGCCAAGAAGGGCGGGGTCGCTCCTACAATGAGCAGTTCTTC,CASSQEGRGRSYNEQFF
.,TRBJ1-6,15,TRBV7-9,.,TGTGCCAGCAGCCCCGCTGGGTCGGACAATTCACCCCTCCACTTT,CASSPAGSDNSPLHF
.,TRBJ2-7,14,TRBV4-3,.,TGCGCCAGCAGCCACTTTTTCGGGGGCGACGAGCAGTACTTC,CASSHFFGGDEQYF
.,TRBJ2-2,15,TRBV18,.,TGTGCCAGCTCACCACCGTTAGGCGGCGCCGGGGAGCTGTTTTTT,CASSPPLGGAGELFF
.,TRBJ1-2,13,TRBV29-1,.,TGCAGCGTACCCGGGGACGGCCACTATGGCTACACCTTC,CSVPGDGHYGYTF
.,TRBJ2-3,15,TRBV29-1,.,TGCAGCGTTGAAAGAGGTGGGGAGAACACAGATACGCAGTATTTT,CSVERGGENTDTQYF